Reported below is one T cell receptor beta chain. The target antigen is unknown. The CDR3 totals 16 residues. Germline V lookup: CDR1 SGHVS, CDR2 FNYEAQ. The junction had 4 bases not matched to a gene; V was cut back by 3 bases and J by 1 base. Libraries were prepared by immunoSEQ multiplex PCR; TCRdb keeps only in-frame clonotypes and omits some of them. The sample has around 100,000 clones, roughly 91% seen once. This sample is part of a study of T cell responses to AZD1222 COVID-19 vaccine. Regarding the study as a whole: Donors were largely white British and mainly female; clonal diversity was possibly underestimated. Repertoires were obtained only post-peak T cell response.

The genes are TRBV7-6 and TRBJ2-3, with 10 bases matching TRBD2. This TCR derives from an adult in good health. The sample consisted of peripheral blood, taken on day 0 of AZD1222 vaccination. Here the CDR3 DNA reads TGTGCCAGCAGCTTGACAGCGGGGGGGCGCACAGATACGCAGTATTTT. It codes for CASSLTAGGRTDTQYF. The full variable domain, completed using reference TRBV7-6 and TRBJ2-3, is GAGVSQSPRYKVTKRGQDVALRCDPISGHVSLYWYRQALGQGPEFLTYFNYEAQQDKSGLPNDRFSAERPEGSISTLTIQRTEQRDSAMYRCASSLTAGGRTDTQYFGPGTRLTVL.